Listed below are T cell receptor beta chains from one sample, sequenced in a study of OX40 agonist ivuxolimab in advanced cancers. The protocol was immunoSEQ multiplex PCR, while the TCRdb copy is restricted to in-frame clones and leaves out a portion. The sample lists about 60,000 clones, over 75% occurring once. Sequenced here: CD4+ or CD8+ T cells sorted from blood, sampled in a trial of the OX40 agonist ivuxolimab. The receptors shown here come from an adult with an advanced solid tumor such as melanoma, head and neck, liver or kidney cancer. CDR3s include the opening cysteine and the closing phenylalanine or tryptophan. The order of the fields is J gene, D gene, clone size, V gene, CDR3 DNA, CDR3 protein. The D gene is left open where the match is weak. A clone size is listed for some rows: how often the clone was seen (once, few, many), or a class if it is expanded.

>TRBJ2-2|TRBD1|.|TRBV28
TGTGCCAGCAGGAGACAGGGGAGGTTGATCGGGGAGCTGTTTTTT
CASRRQGRLIGELFF
>TRBJ1-3|.|few|TRBV6-8
TGTGCCAGTGTTGCAGAGAGGACGCCTGGAAACACCATATATTTT
CASVAERTPGNTIYF
>TRBJ2-4|.|.|TRBV6-6
TGTGCCAGCAGCCAGGGGCTAGCCAAAAACATTCAGTACTTC
CASSQGLAKNIQYF
>TRBJ1-2|.|.|TRBV13
TGTGCCAGCAGCTTAGGGGGCTATTATGGCTACACCTTC
CASSLGGYYGYTF
>TRBJ1-1|.|.|TRBV30
TGTGCCTGGAGCGGACTGATGAACACTGAAGCTTTCTTT
CAWSGLMNTEAFF
>TRBJ2-3|.|few|TRBV4-2
TGTGCCAGCAGCCAAGATCGTGGGGGCCCGTCAGATACGCAGTATTTT
CASSQDRGGPSDTQYF
>TRBJ2-2|TRBD2|.|TRBV6-6
TGTGCCAGCAGTTATCGGGGGGACACCGGGGAGCTGTTTTTT
CASSYRGDTGELFF
>TRBJ1-5|.|once|TRBV27
TGTGCCAGCAGTTTAAGGACAGGCAATCAGCCCCAGCATTTT
CASSLRTGNQPQHF
>TRBJ1-1|TRBD1|.|TRBV5-1
TGCGCCAGCAGCTTGGCCCAGGGACAGGTGAACACTGAAGCTTTCTTT
CASSLAQGQVNTEAFF
>TRBJ2-5|TRBD1|.|TRBV11-2
TGTGCCAGCAGCTCGAACAGGGGGCCCCAAGAGACCCAGTACTTC
CASSSNRGPQETQYF
>TRBJ1-2|.|.|TRBV5-4
TGTGCCAGCACCCTCCCCCCACAGCCTGGCTACACCTTC
CASTLPPQPGYTF
>TRBJ1-1|.|.|TRBV19
TGTGCCAGTAGTATAGGGGGGTTAGGGGACACTGAAGCTTTCTTT
CASSIGGLGDTEAFF